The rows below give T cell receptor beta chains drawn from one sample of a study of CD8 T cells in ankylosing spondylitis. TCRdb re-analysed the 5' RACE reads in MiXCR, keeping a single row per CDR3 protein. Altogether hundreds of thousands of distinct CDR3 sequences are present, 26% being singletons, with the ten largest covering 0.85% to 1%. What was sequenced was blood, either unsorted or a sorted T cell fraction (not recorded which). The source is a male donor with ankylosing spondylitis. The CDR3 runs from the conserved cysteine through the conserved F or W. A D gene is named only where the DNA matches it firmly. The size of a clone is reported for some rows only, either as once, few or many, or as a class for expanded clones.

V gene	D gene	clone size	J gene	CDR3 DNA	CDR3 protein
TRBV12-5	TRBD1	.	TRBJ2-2	TGTGCTAGTGGTCCGGGACAGGGGGAAACCGGGGAGCTGTTTTTT	CASGPGQGETGELFF
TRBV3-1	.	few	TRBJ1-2	TGTGCCAGCAGCCAAGGGAGGGATGGCTACACCTTC	CASSQGRDGYTF
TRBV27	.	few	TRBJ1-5	TGTGCCAGCAGTTTAGTTAGGGGTAATCAGCCCCAGCATTTT	CASSLVRGNQPQHF
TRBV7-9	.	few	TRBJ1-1	TGTGCCAGCAGCTTAGGGCAGGGGAGCAGTTGGATCACTGAAGCTTTCTTT	CASSLGQGSSWITEAFF
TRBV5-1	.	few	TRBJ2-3	TGCGCCAGCAGCTTGGACGGGAGTCTGACAGATACGCAGTATTTT	CASSLDGSLTDTQYF
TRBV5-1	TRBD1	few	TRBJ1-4	TGCGCCAGCAGCTTGGGGGGGACAGGGAATGAAAAACTGTTTTTT	CASSLGGTGNEKLFF
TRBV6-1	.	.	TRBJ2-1	TGTGCCAGCAGAGGGCCCCCACATAACAATGAGCAGTTCTTC	CASRGPPHNNEQFF
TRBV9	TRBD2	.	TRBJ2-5	TGTGCCAGCAGCGTCATGGGAGGGCCTTTCGAGACCCAGTACTTC	CASSVMGGPFETQYF
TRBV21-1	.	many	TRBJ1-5	TGTGCCAGCACTCATCGCACGGGGGCGAGCAATCAGCCCCAGCATTTT	CASTHRTGASNQPQHF
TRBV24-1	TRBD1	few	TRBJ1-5	TGTGCCACCAGTGAGTCCGGACAGGGGGGTCAGCCCCAGCATTTT	CATSESGQGGQPQHF
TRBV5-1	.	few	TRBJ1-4	TGCGCCAGCAGCTTGGGGGTGCCAACTAATGAAAAACTGTTTTTT	CASSLGVPTNEKLFF
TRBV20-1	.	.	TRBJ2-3	TGCAGTGCTAGAGATATGAGGCGGGGAAGGGATACGCAGTATTTT	CSARDMRRGRDTQYF
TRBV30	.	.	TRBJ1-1	TGTGCCTGGAGCAGACTGAACACTGAAGCTTTCTTT	CAWSRLNTEAFF
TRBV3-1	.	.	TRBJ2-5	TGTGCCAGCAGCCAACATGGGGCAGAGACCCAGTACTTC	CASSQHGAETQYF
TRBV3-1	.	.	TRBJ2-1	TGTGCCAGCAGCCATCGGAGAACCAATGAGCAGTTCTTC	CASSHRRTNEQFF
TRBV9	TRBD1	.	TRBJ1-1	TGTGCCAGCAGCGCCACCCTAGGGGGCTTGGACACTGAAGCTTTCTTT	CASSATLGGLDTEAFF
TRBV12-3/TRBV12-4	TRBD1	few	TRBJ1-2	TGTGCCAGCAGGAAGGACAGGGGACGGTATGGCTACACCTTC	CASRKDRGRYGYTF
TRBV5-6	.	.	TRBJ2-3	TGTGCCAGCAGGCGGCTAGACACAGATACGCAGTATTTT	CASRRLDTDTQYF
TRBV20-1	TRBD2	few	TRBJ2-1	TGCAGTGCTAGACTAGCGGGAATCTACAATGAGCAGTTCTTC	CSARLAGIYNEQFF
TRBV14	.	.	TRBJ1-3	TGTGCCAGCAGCCAAGTCTCCGGCCTTTGGGGAAACACCATATATTTT	CASSQVSGLWGNTIYF
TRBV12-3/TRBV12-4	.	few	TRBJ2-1	TGTGCCAGCAGTAATCTCTGGACACAGTACAATGAGCAGTTCTTC	CASSNLWTQYNEQFF
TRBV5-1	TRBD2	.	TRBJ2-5	TGCGCCAGCAGCTCTAGCGGGAGTCCCCAAGAGACCCAGTACTTC	CASSSSGSPQETQYF
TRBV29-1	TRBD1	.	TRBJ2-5	TGCAGCGTTGAAGTCGACAGGGAGGAGACCCAGTACTTC	CSVEVDREETQYF
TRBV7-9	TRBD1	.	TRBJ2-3	TGTGCCAGCCATGTCTGGACAGGGATAGCAGATACGCAGTATTTT	CASHVWTGIADTQYF
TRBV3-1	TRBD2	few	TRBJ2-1	TGTGCCAGCAGCCGCAGACTAGCGGGAGTGTTCAATGAGCAGTTCTTC	CASSRRLAGVFNEQFF
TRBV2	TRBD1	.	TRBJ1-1	TGTGCCAGCAGACTGGACAGGGTGAACACTGAAGCTTTCTTT	CASRLDRVNTEAFF
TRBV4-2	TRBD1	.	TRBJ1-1	TGTGCCAGCAGCCAAACCAGGGACAGGGAATCCACTGAAGCTTTCTTT	CASSQTRDRESTEAFF
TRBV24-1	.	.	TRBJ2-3	TGTGCCACCAGTGATTTGGGCCGCCTCGATACGCAGTATTTT	CATSDLGRLDTQYF
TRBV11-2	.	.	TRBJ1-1	TGTGCCAGCATCCCGACGGAACTCACTGAAGCTTTCTTT	CASIPTELTEAFF
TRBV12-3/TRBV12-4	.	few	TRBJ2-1	TGTGCCAGCAATGCCTATGAGAAGTACAATGAGCAGTTCTTC	CASNAYEKYNEQFF
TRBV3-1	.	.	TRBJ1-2	TGTGCCAGCAGCCAAACCGCGGACCGGGGTGGCTACACCTTC	CASSQTADRGGYTF
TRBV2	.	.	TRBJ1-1	TGTGCCAGCAGTGAACGGGGGGCGTACACTGAAGCTTTCTTT	CASSERGAYTEAFF
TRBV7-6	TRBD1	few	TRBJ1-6	TGTGCCAGCGGAACAGGGGTACCACCCCTCCACTTT	CASGTGVPPLHF
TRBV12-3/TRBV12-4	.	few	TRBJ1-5	TGTGCCAGCAGACCCGCAGGAGCCAGCAATCAGCCCCAGCATTTT	CASRPAGASNQPQHF
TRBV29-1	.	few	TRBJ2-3	TGCAGCGTTGTGGGGGGTGCAGGAGGGGCCGATACGCAGTATTTT	CSVVGGAGGADTQYF
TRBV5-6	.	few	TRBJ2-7	TGTGCCAGCAGCCAAACGAAAAGCCCCGTGCAGTACTTC	CASSQTKSPVQYF
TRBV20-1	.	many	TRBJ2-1	TGCAGTGCAAGAGCAACTCCGGATTACAATGAGCAGTTCTTC	CSARATPDYNEQFF
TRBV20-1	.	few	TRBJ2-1	TGCAGTGCTAGAGATTGGCGGGGAAACAATGAGCAGTTCTTC	CSARDWRGNNEQFF
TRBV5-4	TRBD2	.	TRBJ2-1	TGTGCCAGCAGCTCAAACAGACTAGCGGGGCACAATGAGCAGTTCTTC	CASSSNRLAGHNEQFF
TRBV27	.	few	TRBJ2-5	TGTGCCAGCAGTACCCTCCTAGAGGGGAAAGAGACCCAGTACTTC	CASSTLLEGKETQYF
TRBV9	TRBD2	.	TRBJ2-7	TGTGCCAGCAGCGTAGGCGGGAGGGCGATCTACGAGCAGTACTTC	CASSVGGRAIYEQYF
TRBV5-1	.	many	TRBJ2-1	TGCGCCAGCAGCTTGGGGACGGCTACTACCTACAATGAGCAGTTCTTC	CASSLGTATTYNEQFF
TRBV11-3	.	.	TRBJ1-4	TGTGCCAGCAGCTTAGGTTCAGAGCAAAGGTTTTTT	CASSLGSEQRFF
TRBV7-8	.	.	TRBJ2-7	TGTGCCAGCAGCTTAGGCCAGACTAGAGCCTCCTACGAGCAGTACTTC	CASSLGQTRASYEQYF
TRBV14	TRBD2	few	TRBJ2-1	TGTGCCAGCAGCCCCTGGACTAGCCGGGAAAGTAATGAGCAGTTCTTC	CASSPWTSRESNEQFF
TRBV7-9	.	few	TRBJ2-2	TGTGCCAGCAGTCCGAGTAAGACCGGGGAGCTGTTTTTT	CASSPSKTGELFF
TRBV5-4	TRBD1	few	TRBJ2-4	TGTGCCAGCAGCAACAAACAGGGGGCCCAAAACATTCAGTACTTC	CASSNKQGAQNIQYF
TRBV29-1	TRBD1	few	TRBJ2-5	TGCAGCGTCGTAAAAACAGGGGGCCAAGAGACCCAGTACTTC	CSVVKTGGQETQYF
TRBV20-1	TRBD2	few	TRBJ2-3	TGCAGTGCTAGTCCGCGGGAGACCCCAGATACGCAGTATTTT	CSASPRETPDTQYF
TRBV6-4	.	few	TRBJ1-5	TGTGCCAGCAGTGCAGGGCCCAATCAGCCCCAGCATTTT	CASSAGPNQPQHF
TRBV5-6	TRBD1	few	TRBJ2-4	TGTGCCAGCAGCTCACAGGGGACGAACATTCAGTACTTC	CASSSQGTNIQYF
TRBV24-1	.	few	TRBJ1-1	TGTGCCACCAAACGAGGCGCGAACACTGAAGCTTTCTTT	CATKRGANTEAFF
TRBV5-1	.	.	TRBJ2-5	TGCGCCAGCAGCTGGGAAATTGGGGAGACCCAGTACTTC	CASSWEIGETQYF
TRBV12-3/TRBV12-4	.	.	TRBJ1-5	TGTGCCAGCAGACAGGGAATTCAGCCCCAGCATTTT	CASRQGIQPQHF
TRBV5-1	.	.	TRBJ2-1	TGCGCCAGCAGCTGGACCTTAGGCTCCTACAATGAGCAGTTCTTC	CASSWTLGSYNEQFF
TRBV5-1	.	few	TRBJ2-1	TGCGCCAGCAGCTTGGAGAACCCGAACAATGAGCAGTTCTTC	CASSLENPNNEQFF
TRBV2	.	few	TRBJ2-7	TGTGCCAGCAGTGGAAGAGGGCTTAGCTCCTACGAGCAGTACTTC	CASSGRGLSSYEQYF
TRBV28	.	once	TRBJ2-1	TGTGCCAGCAGTCGCCCATTCTACAATGAGCAGTTCTTC	CASSRPFYNEQFF
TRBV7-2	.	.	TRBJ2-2	TGTGCCAGCAGCTTAGTCAGAGTCGCGAACACCGGGGAGCTGTTTTTT	CASSLVRVANTGELFF